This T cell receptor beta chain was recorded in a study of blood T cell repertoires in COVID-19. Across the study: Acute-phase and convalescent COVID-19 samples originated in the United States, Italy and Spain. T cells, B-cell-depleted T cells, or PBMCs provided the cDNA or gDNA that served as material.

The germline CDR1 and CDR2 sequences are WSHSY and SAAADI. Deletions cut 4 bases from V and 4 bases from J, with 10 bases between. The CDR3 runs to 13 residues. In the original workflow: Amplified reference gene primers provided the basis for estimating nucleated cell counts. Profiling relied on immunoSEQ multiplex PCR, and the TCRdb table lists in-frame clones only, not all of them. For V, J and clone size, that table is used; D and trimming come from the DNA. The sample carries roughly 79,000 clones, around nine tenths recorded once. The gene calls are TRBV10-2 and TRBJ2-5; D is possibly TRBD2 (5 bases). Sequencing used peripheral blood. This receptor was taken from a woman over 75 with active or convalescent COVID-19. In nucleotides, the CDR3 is TGCGCCAGCAGTGGACTAATGCGAGAGACCCAGTACTTC. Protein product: CASSGLMRETQYF.